What follows are 13 T cell receptor beta chains derived from one specimen sequenced in a study of naive and memory T cell subsets (dated by TCRdb to about 2017). The library was generated by UMI-ligation and nested PCR. Sequencing took place on an Illumina MiSeq. The beta constant-region primer was an equimolar mix of two oligonucleotides covering both TRBC1 and TRBC2. TCRdb took the public reads, trimmed them with fastp at Q25, ran MiXCR for clone calling and kept in-frame beta chains. One record per CDR3 amino acid sequence lists the most common genes and DNA. Recorded for this sample are 25,000 to 30,000 distinct CDR3 sequences; about 10% of them occurred a single time. The ten largest clones capture roughly a sixth of the sample. The sample taken for sequencing was effector memory CD4+ T cells from blood. In the paper's terms, the cell subset or site label means: effector memory, CD45RA- CD27-. The receptors derive from a human donor in good health.

The chain uses TRBV7-9 and TRBJ2-1; a possible D gene is TRBD2 (6 bases). The CDR3 runs 16 residues. The V gene's germline CDR1 is SEHNR and CDR2 FQNEAQ (reference sequence). V was cut by 0 bases and J by 6 bases, with 15 bases left in between. CDR3: CASSLAQPLGGNEQFF. In nucleotides, the CDR3 is TGTGCCAGCAGCTTAGCCCAACCTCTCGGGGGCAATGAGCAGTTCTTC.

This clonotype was recorded many times. The chain is built from TRBV4-2 and TRBJ2-1, with TRBD1 identical over 7 bases. Germline-derived CDR1 and CDR2 are LGHNA and YNFKEQ. CDR3 size: 16 residues. J lost 5 bases, V lost 0 bases, and 7 bases had no gene match. The DNA of the CDR3 is TGTGCCAGCAGCCAAGATTACAGGGGTTCCCACAATGAGCAGTTCTTC. This gives the protein CASSQDYRGSHNEQFF.

CDR3: CASSYSKWDGYEQFF. CDR3 sequence (DNA): TGTGCCAGCAGTTACTCGAAGTGGGACGGCTATGAGCAGTTCTTC. This chain uses TRBV6-5 with TRBJ2-1; TRBD1 or TRBD2 may be the D gene (5 bases each). V was pared by 0 bases and J by 8 bases, with 14 bases between. The CDR3 extends over 15 amino acids. Germline CDR1 reads MNHEY; CDR2 reads SVGAGI.

The chain joins TRBV7-2 to TRBJ2-1, with D unclear. The CDR3 has 13 amino acids. CDR1 is SGHTA, CDR2 FQGNSA, per germline. Trimming removed 5 bases at V and 4 bases at J, with 9 bases between. This CDR3 is CASSQPTYNEQFF. CDR3 nucleotides: TGTGCCAGCAGCCAACCGACTTACAATGAGCAGTTCTTC.

The V call is TRBV6-4, the J call TRBJ1-2, with a possible D match to TRBD1 (5 bases). Deletions cut 6 bases from V and 4 bases from J, with 15 bases between. There are 14 residues in the CDR3. Germline values: CDR1 MRHNA, CDR2 SNTAGT. Written as DNA, the CDR3 is TGTGCCAGCAGAGACGACAGCGCACCCTATGGCTACACCTTC. Encoded protein: CASRDDSAPYGYTF.

In this sample, this clonotype turned up a few times. J is TRBJ2-5 and V is TRBV7-2, with 12 bases lining up with TRBD2. Germline-derived CDR1 and CDR2 are SGHTA and FQGNSA. V lost 1 base and J lost 2; bases outside the gene matches: 11. This CDR3 contains 19 residues. CDR3 in amino acids: CASSLVPTSGSRAQETQYF. The CDR3 coding sequence is TGTGCCAGCAGCTTAGTTCCGACTAGCGGGAGTAGGGCACAAGAGACCCAGTACTTC.

This clonotype was seen ten or more times. The chain recombines TRBV9 with TRBJ1-2, with 11 bases fitting TRBD1. V trimming: 4 bases; J trimming: 7 bases; junction bases outside the gene matches: 12. Germline V gives CDR1 SGDLS, CDR2 YYNGEE. The length of the CDR3 is 16 residues. Here the CDR3 DNA reads TGTGCCAGCAGCAAGCGGGACAGGGGGTCGTTGGGTGGCTACACCTTC. As protein: CASSKRDRGSLGGYTF.

The chain carries TRBV20-1 and TRBJ1-5; 7 bases align to TRBD1. Germline V gene sequence: CDR1 DFQATT, CDR2 SNEGSKA (reference sequence). J gave up 0 bases and V 5 bases, and 10 bases lay outside the gene matches. This CDR3 has 16 residues. The chain's CDR3 is CSASTGVGHSNQPQHF. In nucleotides, the CDR3 is TGCAGTGCTTCAACAGGGGTAGGACATAGCAATCAGCCCCAGCATTTT.

This clonotype was observed at least ten times. This chain uses TRBV7-2 with TRBJ2-1; possibly TRBD1 or TRBD2 for D (5 bases each). Germline assignment: CDR1 SGHTA and CDR2 FQGNSA. This CDR3 is built from 16 residues. V lost 5 bases and J 7 bases, leaving 21 bases between the germline ends. The chain's CDR3 is CASSLPGLNRANEQFF. DNA of the CDR3: TGTGCCAGCAGCCTTCCGGGGCTTAATCGGGCGAATGAGCAGTTCTTC.

Details on this clonotype: A junction boundary mismatches the germline segment, possibly from a read error. The rearrangement joins TRBV30 to TRBJ1-1, with D unclear. This CDR3 spans 13 amino acids. Germline loops: CDR1 GTSNPN, CDR2 SVGIG (reference sequence). CDR3 protein: CARSLTRAPEAFF. The CDR3 DNA follows: TGTGCCCGGAGTTTAACGAGGGCCCCTGAAGCTTTCTTT.

The rearrangement joins TRBV7-8 to TRBJ1-2, with D uncertain. From germline, CDR1 is SGHVS and CDR2 FQNEAQ. Trimming took 1 base from V and 4 from J, leaving 13 bases between them. This CDR3 is 15 amino acids long. CDR3 nucleotide sequence: TGTGCCAGCAGCTTAGGGCCCCGACGGGGCTATGGCTACACCTTC. This sequence encodes CASSLGPRRGYGYTF.

The table lists this clonotype with a few counts. The chain joins TRBV2 to TRBJ2-7; the match to TRBD1 covers 10 bases. V gave up 6 bases and J gave up 3 bases; unmatched junction bases: 5. CDR1 is SNHLY and CDR2 is FYNNEI in the germline V gene. The CDR3 contains 14 residues. The CDR3 is CASRRDRGHYEQYF. The CDR3 DNA is TGTGCCAGCAGGAGGGACAGGGGCCACTACGAGCAGTACTTC.

V is TRBV20-1 and J is TRBJ2-1, with D possibly being TRBD1 or TRBD2 (6 bases each). Trimming pared 5 bases from V and 3 bases from J, leaving 14 bases between. CDR3 length equals 14 residues. Germline V gives CDR1 DFQATT, CDR2 SNEGSKA (reference sequence). The CDR3 coding sequence is TGCAGTGCTCGCGAGGGGGGCCTCTACAATGAGCAGTTCTTC. It translates to CSAREGGLYNEQFF.